The 27 T cell receptor beta chains given below trace back to one sample, sequenced in a study of T cell responses to AZD1222 COVID-19 vaccine. Libraries were prepared by immunoSEQ multiplex PCR; TCRdb keeps only in-frame clonotypes and omits some of them. The table lists roughly 120,000 clones, roughly 85% of them singletons, with 2.5% to 3.5% in the top ten. The sample here was peripheral blood, taken on day 0 of AZD1222 vaccination. The receptors come from an adult in good health.

This clone was observed a handful of times. The chain combines TRBV28 with TRBJ2-7, with 15 bases fitting TRBD2. Germline lookup yields CDR1 MDHEN and CDR2 SYDVKM. This CDR3 is 17 amino acids long. V trimming: 5 bases; J trimming: 5 bases; junction bases outside the gene matches: 10. The CDR3 spells CASSDRTSGRDWDEQYF. DNA for the CDR3: TGTGCCAGCAGTGATAGGACTAGCGGGAGGGACTGGGACGAGCAGTACTTC.

The chain recombines TRBV7-8 with TRBJ1-2; 8 positions agree with TRBD1. The CDR3 consists of 17 residues. Germline CDR1 and CDR2: SGHVS and FQNEAQ. V trimming: 5 bases; J trimming: 2 bases; junction bases outside the gene matches: 13. CDR3 residues: CASSPTGANWGNYGYTF. The CDR3 coding sequence is TGTGCCAGCAGCCCGACAGGGGCGAATTGGGGCAACTATGGCTACACCTTC.

The V call is TRBV11-2, the J call TRBJ1-1; D gene uncertain. V lost 5 bases to trimming and J lost 6 bases, with 13 bases between them. The CDR3 loop spans 13 amino acids. Germline lookup yields CDR1 SGHAT and CDR2 FQNNGV. CDR3 sequence (DNA): TGTGCCAGCAGCCGCCAATTGGTGCCTGAAGCTTTCTTT. This codes for CASSRQLVPEAFF.

This clone was observed a single time. The chain has TRBV10-3 and TRBJ1-2; possible D gene TRBD1, 5 bases. The CDR3 has 13 amino acids. CDR1 ENHRY and CDR2 SYGVKD come from the germline V gene. V lost 2 bases to trimming and J lost 6 bases, with 10 bases between them. The CDR3 coding sequence is TGTGCCATCAGTGAGGGGGGAACGGATGGCTACACCTTC. This sequence encodes CAISEGGTDGYTF.

The J gene is TRBJ2-7, the V gene TRBV12-5, with a possible D match to TRBD1 (6 bases). Germline lookup yields CDR1 LGHNT and CDR2 FRNRAP. The CDR3 runs to 17 residues. Trimming shortened V by 4 bases and J by 3 bases, and 22 bases separated the two germline ends. The CDR3: CASGSETGLHPLYEQYF. The CDR3 nucleotides read TGTGCTAGTGGTTCCGAGACAGGTCTACACCCCCTCTACGAGCAGTACTTC.

The chain is built from TRBV6-1 and TRBJ2-2, with 7 nucleotides matching TRBD1. V was pared by 3 bases and J by 1 base, with 2 bases of the junction left unmatched. CDR3 length: 15 amino acids. Germline CDR1 reads MNHNS; CDR2 reads SASEGT. This CDR3 reads CASSEYRGNTGELFF. CDR3 sequence (DNA): TGTGCCAGCAGTGAGTACAGGGGGAACACCGGGGAGCTGTTTTTT.

This clone was found a few times. The rearrangement uses TRBV7-9 and TRBJ2-1, with D perhaps TRBD2 (5 bases). The CDR3 consists of 17 residues. Germline V CDR1 and CDR2: SEHNR, FQNEAQ (reference sequence). V lost 1 base, J lost 3 bases, and 16 bases lay in between. CDR3 nucleotides: TGTGCCAGCAGCTTAGGAAGTTTAGGGAGCGGCTACAATGAGCAGTTCTTC. As protein: CASSLGSLGSGYNEQFF.

This chain joins TRBV2 and TRBJ1-4; tentative D call: TRBD1 (6 bases). CDR1 is SNHLY, CDR2 FYNNEI, per germline. There are 15 residues in the CDR3. The V end lost 2 bases, the J end lost 6 bases, and 13 bases lay between the germline ends. DNA of the CDR3: TGTGCCAGCAGTGAATTGGGGACAACGGATGAAAAACTGTTTTTT. Protein: CASSELGTTDEKLFF.

The chain carries TRBV27 and TRBJ2-7; perhaps TRBD1 as D (6 bases). Germline V gene sequence: CDR1 MNHEY, CDR2 SMNVEV (reference sequence). V lost 3 bases, J lost 2 bases, and 14 bases lay in between. The length of the CDR3 is 15 residues. CDR3 amino acids: CASSFQSTGTYEQYF. CDR3 sequence (DNA): TGTGCCAGCAGTTTCCAGTCGACAGGTACCTACGAGCAGTACTTC.

The chain employs TRBV25-1 and TRBJ2-6; D gene uncertain. Germline V gene lookup returns CDR1 MGHDK and CDR2 SYGVNS. Deletions cut 4 bases from V and 4 bases from J, with 14 bases between. There are 16 residues in the CDR3. DNA for the CDR3: TGTGCCAGCAGTGCCATAACAGAACCGGGGGCCAACGTCCTGACTTTC. This sequence encodes CASSAITEPGANVLTF.

V is TRBV5-1 and J is TRBJ1-4; perhaps TRBD1 as D (5 bases). The CDR3 consists of 17 residues. V lost 1 base, J lost 0 bases, and 13 bases lay in between. CDR1 and CDR2 (germline): SGHRS, YFSETQ. Here the CDR3 DNA reads TGCGCCAGCAGCTTGCGAGGACACATAGCAACTAATGAAAAACTGTTTTTT. This sequence encodes CASSLRGHIATNEKLFF.

The rearrangement joins TRBV9 to TRBJ2-5; D remains unclear. The CDR3 has 15 residues. Germline-derived CDR1 and CDR2 are SGDLS and YYNGEE. The V end lost 1 base, the J end lost 3 bases, and 13 bases lay between the germline ends. The CDR3 sequence: CASSVTDRTKETQYF. CDR3 sequence (DNA): TGTGCCAGCAGCGTAACTGATCGGACCAAAGAGACCCAGTACTTC. The full variable domain, in which reference TRBV9 and TRBJ2-5 provide the parts outside the CDR3, is DSGVTQTPKHLITATGQRVTLRCSPRSGDLSVYWYQQSLDQGLQFLIQYYNGEERAKGNILERFSAQQFPDLHSELNLSSLELGDSALYFCASSVTDRTKETQYFGPGTRLLVL.

This clone was found once. The chain combines TRBV11-1 with TRBJ2-7, with 7 nucleotides matching TRBD2. The V gene end was trimmed by 1 base and the J gene end by 5 bases; junction bases not matched to a gene: 8. CDR1 and CDR2 from the germline V gene are SGHAT and FQDESV (reference sequence). The CDR3 consists of 15 residues. The CDR3 region is CASSLVTAGEHEQYF. The CDR3 bases are TGTGCCAGCAGCTTAGTGACGGCGGGGGAACACGAGCAGTACTTC.

J is TRBJ1-2 and V is TRBV28, with D perhaps TRBD1 (6 bases). V gave up 7 bases and J gave up 0 bases, with 12 bases separating them. Germline V gene sequence: CDR1 MDHEN, CDR2 SYDVKM. The CDR3 extends over 14 amino acids. The CDR3: CASTPGQTNYGYTF. The CDR3 DNA follows: TGTGCCAGCACGCCCGGACAGACTAACTATGGCTACACCTTC.

The chain joins TRBV9 to TRBJ1-2, with TRBD1 matching over 9 bases. The CDR3 runs 13 residues. The trim removed 4 bases at V and 7 bases at J, leaving 5 bases unmatched. The V gene's germline CDR1 is SGDLS and CDR2 YYNGEE. This CDR3 reads CASSPGQGGGYTF. Here the CDR3 DNA reads TGTGCCAGCAGCCCGGGACAGGGTGGTGGCTACACCTTC.

The chain is built from TRBV7-6 and TRBJ1-3; the match to TRBD1 covers 10 bases. The V segment lost 2 bases and the J segment 1 base; nucleotides outside the gene matches: 5. The germline CDR1 and CDR2 sequences are SGHVS and FNYEAQ. The CDR3 contains 17 residues. DNA for the CDR3: TGTGCCAGCAGCTTAAGAGCGGGACAGGGGTCTGGAAACACCATATATTTT. Translated, it gives CASSLRAGQGSGNTIYF.

This chain connects TRBV7-9 to TRBJ1-1, with D possibly being TRBD1 (5 bases). V was cut by 4 bases and J by 2 bases, with 14 bases left in between. Germline V gives CDR1 SEHNR, CDR2 FQNEAQ (reference sequence). The CDR3 totals 15 residues. The CDR3 region has the DNA TGTGCCAGCAGCTCTCTCCGGGACGGCAACACTGAAGCTTTCTTT. This sequence encodes CASSSLRDGNTEAFF. Full variable domain (rest looked up from reference TRBV7-9 and TRBJ1-1): DTGVSQNPRHKITKRGQNVTFRCDPISEHNRLYWYRQTLGQGPEFLTYFQNEAQLEKSRLLSDRFSAERPKGSFSTLEIQRTEQGDSAMYLCASSSLRDGNTEAFFGQGTRLTVV.

Only one count was recorded for this clone. J is TRBJ2-7 and V is TRBV5-1, with D perhaps TRBD1 (5 bases). With 4 bases removed from V and 7 bases from J, the gap between germline ends came to 21 bases. The CDR3 is made up of 15 amino acids. The germline V gene encodes CDR1 SGHRS and CDR2 YFSETQ. The CDR3 sequence: CASSLSSDGAREQYF. The CDR3 DNA sequence: TGCGCCAGCAGCCTATCTTCGGATGGGGCGCGGGAGCAGTACTTC.

The chain recombines TRBV6-5 with TRBJ1-4; 8 bases line up with TRBD1. Looked up from germline, CDR1 is MNHEY and CDR2 is SVGAGI. V trimming: 6 bases; J trimming: 2 bases; junction bases outside the gene matches: 5. The CDR3 has 15 residues. CDR3 DNA sequence: TGTGCCAGCAGCAGGGGGCGCGGGACTAATGAAAAACTGTTTTTT. It translates to CASSRGRGTNEKLFF.

The chain employs TRBV27 and TRBJ2-1; 12 bases are shared with TRBD2. The germline gives CDR1 MNHEY, CDR2 SMNVEV (reference sequence). The CDR3 spans 14 residues. The ends lost 4 bases at V and 6 bases at J; junction bases unmatched: 1. The CDR3 reads CASSSLAGGNEQFF. CDR3 nucleotide sequence: TGTGCCAGCAGTTCACTAGCGGGAGGCAATGAGCAGTTCTTC.

The V and J genes are TRBV15 and TRBJ2-1; TRBD2 matches 9 bases. V dropped 3 bases and J dropped 3; count of bases not matched to a gene: 9. Germline V CDR1 and CDR2: LNHNV, YYDKDF (reference sequence). The CDR3 spans 17 residues. The CDR3 reads CATSSDRGLAGYNEQFF. CDR3 nucleotide sequence: TGTGCCACCAGCAGTGACCGGGGACTAGCCGGCTACAATGAGCAGTTCTTC.

The chain couples TRBV28 to TRBJ1-1; 10 bases align to TRBD1. Germline CDR1 MDHEN, CDR2 SYDVKM. The CDR3 is 13 amino acids. V was pared by 3 bases and J by 10 bases, with 5 bases of the junction left unmatched. CDR3 sequence: CASSFGDRGIAFF. In DNA, the CDR3 is TGTGCCAGCAGTTTTGGGGACAGGGGTATAGCTTTCTTT.

This clone was recorded a few times. The chain uses TRBV7-2 and TRBJ2-7; TRBD2 is a possible D gene (6 bases). The ends were cut back, 1 base at V and 0 bases at J, with 10 bases in the middle. The CDR3 is made up of 15 amino acids. Germline V gives CDR1 SGHTA, CDR2 FQGNSA. Here the CDR3 DNA reads TGTGCCAGCAGCTTAGGGGACGGGAGCTCCTACGAGCAGTACTTC. Translating gives CASSLGDGSSYEQYF.

The chain employs TRBV28 and TRBJ1-1; D call uncertain. The V gene's germline CDR1 is MDHEN and CDR2 SYDVKM. The V end was cut by 2 bases, the J end by 3 bases, with 4 bases between. The CDR3 length is 12 residues. This CDR3 is CASSLIYTEAFF. The CDR3 coding sequence is TGTGCCAGCAGTTTAATCTACACTGAAGCTTTCTTT.

V and J are TRBV7-8 and TRBJ2-1; 10 nucleotides agree with TRBD1. The J segment lost 7 bases and the V segment lost 4 bases, leaving 7 bases of the junction unmatched. The CDR3 runs 15 residues. Germline assignment: CDR1 SGHVS and CDR2 FQNEAQ. CDR3 loop: CASSSSGTGVNEQFF. The CDR3 bases are TGTGCCAGCAGCTCTTCCGGGACAGGGGTTAATGAGCAGTTCTTC.

J is TRBJ2-1 and V is TRBV3-1 (or the pseudogene TRBV3-2), with 12 bases lining up with TRBD1. The CDR3 is made up of 16 amino acids. The J segment lost 8 bases and the V segment lost 2 bases, leaving 7 bases of the junction unmatched. Germline CDR1 LGHDT, CDR2 YNNKEL (reference sequence). This CDR3 is CASSQWGQGARYEQFF. CDR3 sequence (DNA): TGTGCCAGCAGCCAATGGGGACAGGGGGCTCGGTATGAGCAGTTCTTC.

This clone was recorded a few times. The CDR3 loop is CASSGTGTDTQYF. DNA of the CDR3: TGTGCCAGCAGCGGAACGGGCACAGATACGCAGTATTTT. The genes are TRBV9 and TRBJ2-3, with D hard to call. From germline, CDR1 is SGDLS and CDR2 YYNGEE. V lost 3 bases and J 1 base, leaving 6 bases between the germline ends. This CDR3 comprises 13 residues.